Presented here are 22 T cell receptor beta chains from one specimen sequenced in a study of cytomegalovirus exposure and HLA in healthy donors. PCR was performed using 60 Vbeta and 13 Jbeta primers. TCRdb's copy holds only in-frame clones and misses some; the assay was immunoSEQ multiplex PCR. The sample holds roughly 86,000 clones, 50% to 75% seen once. Source material: PBMCs. These receptors all stem from a man younger than 40 in good health and CMV-seronegative.

CDR3 region: CASSYGKTGIEGYTF. The CDR3 DNA follows: TGTGCCAGCAGTTACGGAAAGACAGGGATTGAGGGCTACACCTTC. The rearrangement links TRBV6-6 to TRBJ1-2; TRBD1 aligns across 7 bases. V shed 2 bases and J 8 bases; nucleotides not matched to a gene: 11. Germline CDR1 MNHNY, CDR2 SVGAGI (reference sequence). The CDR3 has 15 residues.

This clone was seen a few times. The gene calls are TRBV5-1 and TRBJ1-2; D is unresolved. The germline V and J ends were trimmed by 0 bases and 0 bases, with 3 bases remaining between them. The germline gives CDR1 SGHRS, CDR2 YFSETQ. The CDR3 runs to 13 residues. CDR3 in DNA: TGCGCCAGCAGCTTGGCAGCTAACTATGGCTACACCTTC. Protein product: CASSLAANYGYTF.

This chain uses TRBV19 with TRBJ2-1, with 9 bases aligning to TRBD1. Trimming removed 3 bases from V and 9 bases from J; junction bases left unmatched: 9. The CDR3 runs to 15 residues. Germline CDR1 LNHDA, CDR2 SQIVND (reference sequence). The CDR3 protein is CASSMVVGQGIEQFF. The CDR3 nucleotides read TGTGCCAGTAGTATGGTAGTGGGACAGGGAATTGAGCAGTTCTTC.

This chain links TRBV9 with TRBJ2-1; 9 bases map to TRBD2. CDR1 SGDLS and CDR2 YYNGEE come from the germline V gene. The CDR3 length is 15 residues. The trim removed 4 bases at V and 5 bases at J, leaving 7 bases unmatched. The CDR3 DNA is TGTGCCAGCAGCCCACGGACTAGCGCTAACAATGAGCAGTTCTTC. The encoded protein is CASSPRTSANNEQFF. The whole variable domain, remainder taken from reference TRBV9 and TRBJ2-1, is DSGVTQTPKHLITATGQRVTLRCSPRSGDLSVYWYQQSLDQGLQFLIQYYNGEERAKGNILERFSAQQFPDLHSELNLSSLELGDSALYFCASSPRTSANNEQFFGPGTRLTVL.

The chain has TRBV29-1 and TRBJ2-6; 7 positions agree with TRBD1. Germline assignment: CDR1 SQVTM and CDR2 ANQGSEA. This CDR3 comprises 14 residues. After removal of 6 bases from V and 3 bases from J, the junction contained 5 bases not matched to a gene. The CDR3 loop reads CSVTDRVGANVLTF. CDR3 DNA sequence: TGCAGCGTCACCGACAGGGTTGGGGCCAACGTCCTGACTTTC.

The gene calls are TRBV28 and TRBJ2-3; 7 nucleotides align to TRBD1. Germline V gene sequence: CDR1 MDHEN, CDR2 SYDVKM. V gave up 6 bases and J gave up 4 bases; unmatched junction bases: 10. CDR3 size: 15 residues. CDR3 region: CASRGNRGVSDTQYF. In DNA form, the CDR3 reads TGTGCCAGCAGGGGTAACAGGGGAGTCTCAGATACGCAGTATTTT.

J is TRBJ2-3 and V is TRBV15, with 8 bases fitting TRBD1. The germline gives CDR1 LNHNV, CDR2 YYDKDF (reference sequence). V lost 4 bases and J lost 6; bases outside the gene matches: 6. The CDR3 runs 14 residues. The CDR3 region is CATSIDRGWDTQYF. The CDR3 region has the DNA TGTGCCACCAGCATTGACAGGGGTTGGGATACGCAGTATTTT.

The J gene is TRBJ1-5, the V gene TRBV27; D is possibly TRBD1 (6 bases). The length of the CDR3 is 15 residues. Germline V gene sequence: CDR1 MNHEY, CDR2 SMNVEV (reference sequence). Trimming pared 6 bases from V and 2 bases from J, leaving 14 bases between. The CDR3 loop is CASSGDMRGNQPQHF. In DNA, the CDR3 is TGTGCCAGCAGCGGGGACATGAGGGGCAATCAGCCCCAGCATTTT.

The chain recombines TRBV27 with TRBJ1-1; D is unclear. Germline V gives CDR1 MNHEY, CDR2 SMNVEV (reference sequence). The V and J ends lost 0 bases and 1 base respectively, with 9 bases between them. The CDR3 has 15 amino acids. The CDR3 DNA is TGTGCCAGCAGTTTATCGATAGCCAGGAACACTGAAGCTTTCTTT. Amino acid sequence: CASSLSIARNTEAFF.

In its sample, this clone is large. The chain joins TRBV4-1 to TRBJ2-2; 14 bases align to TRBD2. This CDR3 comprises 19 residues. Germline assignment: CDR1 MGHRA and CDR2 YSYEKL. V lost 3 bases, J lost 3 bases, and 9 bases stayed unmatched. This chain's CDR3 is CASSHQGLAGVKYTGELFF. DNA of the CDR3: TGCGCCAGCAGCCACCAGGGACTAGCGGGGGTAAAATACACCGGGGAGCTGTTTTTT.

This clone came up a few times. V and J are TRBV14 and TRBJ1-2; D is possibly TRBD1 (5 bases). The V gene's germline CDR1 is SGHDN and CDR2 FVKESK. This CDR3 region has 13 residues. Between the trimmed V and J ends, which lost 1 base and 4 bases, there was a span of 7 bases. CDR3 sequence (DNA): TGTGCCAGCAGCCAAGGGGGACTCTATGGCTACACCTTC. Translated: CASSQGGLYGYTF.

The J gene is TRBJ1-4, the V gene TRBV7-8; 8 bases line up with TRBD1. With 2 bases clipped from V and 4 bases from J, the junction kept 24 bases outside the gene matches. This CDR3 is 22 amino acids long. From germline, CDR1 is SGHVS and CDR2 FQNEAQ. CDR3 coding DNA: TGTGCCAGCAGCTTACGGACCCCCCCTCGGGACAGGTCACGGGTTATTAATGAAAAACTGTTTTTT. Its protein product is CASSLRTPPRDRSRVINEKLFF.

This clone was seen a single time. V usage is TRBV4-1 and J usage is TRBJ1-5; perhaps TRBD1 as D (6 bases). V gave up 5 bases and J gave up 2 bases, with 10 bases separating them. Germline V gene sequence: CDR1 MGHRA, CDR2 YSYEKL. The CDR3 runs 14 residues. CDR3 nucleotides: TGCGCCAGCAGCTCGGACAGTCGCAATCAGCCCCAGCATTTT. Amino acid sequence: CASSSDSRNQPQHF.

J is TRBJ1-2 and V is TRBV29-1; maybe TRBD1 (5 bases). Germline V CDR1 and CDR2: SQVTM, ANQGSEA. The CDR3 extends over 12 amino acids. Trimming stripped 6 bases from V and 4 bases from J, with 12 bases between. CDR3 loop: CSVETAVYGYTF. CDR3 coding DNA: TGCAGCGTGGAGACAGCAGTCTATGGCTACACCTTC.

This chain uses TRBV7-2 with TRBJ1-2; no clear D. The CDR3 has 12 amino acids. Germline CDR1 SGHTA, CDR2 FQGNSA. V lost 5 bases and J 8 bases, leaving 12 bases between the germline ends. The CDR3 nucleotides read TGTGCCAGCAGCACCCCAGGACTGGGCTACACCTTC. Its translation is CASSTPGLGYTF. The full variable domain, its missing parts supplied by reference TRBV7-2 and TRBJ1-2, is GAGVSQSPSNKVTEKGKDVELRCDPISGHTALYWYRQSLGQGLEFLIYFQGNSAPDKSGLPSDRFSAERTGGSVSTLTIQRTQQEDSAVYLCASSTPGLGYTFGSGTRLTVV.

The genes are TRBV28 and TRBJ1-2; 8 nucleotides line up with TRBD1. The trim removed 3 bases at V and 8 bases at J, leaving 17 bases unmatched. The CDR3 is 17 residues long. Germline CDR1 MDHEN, CDR2 SYDVKM. For the CDR3, the DNA is TGTGCCAGCAGTTTGAGAGGGCAGGGGGCGCGTTGGTTAGGCTACACCTTC. It yields the protein CASSLRGQGARWLGYTF.

This clone was seen only a few times. In nucleotides, the CDR3 is TGTGCCAGTAGTATGGCAGGGGGCGCCGGAACTGAAGCTTTCTTT. Protein sequence: CASSMAGGAGTEAFF. The chain couples TRBV19 to TRBJ1-1; 8 nucleotides agree with TRBD1. Trimming removed 3 bases from V and 5 bases from J; junction bases left unmatched: 8. The CDR3 has 15 amino acids. The germline V gene encodes CDR1 LNHDA and CDR2 SQIVND (reference sequence).

This chain joins TRBV5-1 and TRBJ2-3; D may be TRBD2 (6 bases). In germline, CDR1 is SGHRS, CDR2 YFSETQ. The ends were cut back, 7 bases at V and 0 bases at J, with 18 bases in the middle. The length of the CDR3 is 16 residues. CDR3 in amino acids: CASSFLARTSTDTQYF. The CDR3 DNA follows: TGCGCCAGCTCCTTCCTAGCGAGGACTAGCACAGATACGCAGTATTTT.

This rearrangement joins TRBV6-5 to TRBJ2-5; 7 bases fit TRBD2. The CDR3 sequence is 16 residues long. Germline CDR1 is MNHEY and CDR2 is SVGAGI. V lost 2 bases, J lost 3 bases, and 9 bases stayed unmatched. This CDR3 reads CASSYKTRGVEETQYF. DNA for the CDR3: TGTGCCAGCAGTTACAAAACCCGGGGGGTCGAAGAGACCCAGTACTTC.

The chain carries TRBV7-3 and TRBJ1-2; 9 bases align to TRBD1. CDR1 and CDR2 (germline): SGHTA, FQGTGA. V gave up 5 bases and J gave up 7 bases; unmatched junction bases: 14. The CDR3 contains 16 residues. CDR3 amino acids: CASSPTGTGRLLGYTF. The CDR3 nucleotides read TGTGCCAGCAGCCCGACGGGGACAGGGCGGTTGCTTGGCTACACCTTC.

This clone was counted only a few times. The gene calls are TRBV2 and TRBJ1-1; possibly TRBD1 for D (6 bases). Germline lookup yields CDR1 SNHLY and CDR2 FYNNEI. The CDR3 covers 13 residues. The V end was cut by 7 bases, the J end by 6 bases, with 15 bases between. The CDR3 nucleotides are TGTGCCAGCACGAACAGGGCCGGCCCTGAAGCTTTCTTT. Residues: CASTNRAGPEAFF. Filled out from reference TRBV2 and TRBJ1-1, the complete variable domain reads EPEVTQTPSHQVTQMGQEVILRCVPISNHLYFYWYRQILGQKVEFLVSFYNNEISEKSEIFDDQFSVERPDGSNFTLKIRSTKLEDSAMYFCASTNRAGPEAFFGQGTRLTVV.

This chain links TRBV27 with TRBJ1-4; D perhaps matches TRBD1 (6 bases). The V gene's germline CDR1 is MNHEY and CDR2 SMNVEV (reference sequence). V shed 2 bases and J shed 2 bases, with 21 bases lying between them. The CDR3 loop spans 19 amino acids. Here the CDR3 reads CASSLVGRPEGVTNEKLFF. The CDR3 region has the DNA TGTGCCAGCAGTTTAGTTGGACGACCAGAGGGGGTGACTAATGAAAAACTGTTTTTT.